A selection of T cell receptor beta chains follows, all from one sample in a study of blood T cell repertoires in COVID-19. The table came from immunoSEQ multiplex PCR; TCRdb's copy has only in-frame clones and leaves some out. Of more than 140,000 clones detected, roughly four fifths appear once; the ten largest clones hold about 1.6%. Material for sequencing was peripheral blood. The receptors shown here come from a human donor in a cohort sampled during active COVID-19. The CDR3 runs from the conserved cysteine through the conserved F or W. The order of the fields is D gene, V gene, CDR3 protein. The D gene is left open where the match is weak.

d_gene: .
v_gene: TRBV29-1
CDR3aa: CSVEGVRDGYTF

d_gene: .
v_gene: TRBV4-1
CDR3aa: CASSQPTLGGDTEAFF

d_gene: .
v_gene: TRBV7-2
CDR3aa: CASSLDRAYEQYF

d_gene: TRBD2
v_gene: TRBV7-7
CDR3aa: CASSLAGGAYNEQFF

d_gene: .
v_gene: TRBV12-5
CDR3aa: CASGLRSPYEQFF

d_gene: TRBD2
v_gene: TRBV29-1
CDR3aa: CSASGTSGSQEQYF

d_gene: .
v_gene: TRBV12-2
CDR3aa: CASRLGDNTYEQYF

d_gene: .
v_gene: TRBV18
CDR3aa: CASPSGSTNTGELFF

d_gene: TRBD1
v_gene: TRBV7-6
CDR3aa: CASSWTGVGEQYF

d_gene: .
v_gene: TRBV7-2
CDR3aa: CASSLAGAVETQYF

d_gene: .
v_gene: TRBV9
CDR3aa: CASSGTSRETQYF

d_gene: TRBD2
v_gene: TRBV28
CDR3aa: CASRAGTDLGEQYF

d_gene: .
v_gene: TRBV27
CDR3aa: CASSLGAALFSYEQYF

d_gene: .
v_gene: TRBV2
CDR3aa: CASSDRGNEKLFF

d_gene: TRBD1
v_gene: TRBV2
CDR3aa: CASSETGTGKEYEQYF

d_gene: TRBD1
v_gene: TRBV28
CDR3aa: CASSPATGKGNTEAFF

d_gene: TRBD1
v_gene: TRBV29-1
CDR3aa: CSGMTGGNTEAFF

d_gene: TRBD2
v_gene: TRBV28
CDR3aa: CASRAPGLAGPDTQYF

d_gene: .
v_gene: TRBV3-1/TRBV3-2
CDR3aa: CASSPGTQLIYGYTF

d_gene: .
v_gene: TRBV7-6
CDR3aa: CASSLGPSVGGAFNTEAFF

d_gene: .
v_gene: TRBV7-3
CDR3aa: CASSLMPGTYEQYF

d_gene: TRBD1
v_gene: TRBV29-1
CDR3aa: CSVTGTGYSGTNTEAFF

d_gene: .
v_gene: TRBV6-2/TRBV6-3
CDR3aa: CASSYLDSRNTGELFF

d_gene: .
v_gene: TRBV5-4
CDR3aa: CASSLPGTSAQTQYF

d_gene: TRBD1
v_gene: TRBV6-2/TRBV6-3
CDR3aa: CASSYLWTGDYGYTF

d_gene: TRBD2
v_gene: TRBV6-6
CDR3aa: CASRLAGDTDTQYF

d_gene: .
v_gene: TRBV27
CDR3aa: CASSLQGPQGKTQYF

d_gene: TRBD2
v_gene: TRBV28
CDR3aa: CASSFGTSLSSYNEQFF

d_gene: TRBD1
v_gene: TRBV9
CDR3aa: CASSTPGTGGGYTF

d_gene: TRBD2
v_gene: TRBV24-1
CDR3aa: CATSDQRTSFINEQFF

d_gene: .
v_gene: TRBV12-3/TRBV12-4
CDR3aa: CASSLFQKAFF

d_gene: TRBD1
v_gene: TRBV7-2
CDR3aa: CASSSGTGGITDTQYF

d_gene: .
v_gene: TRBV25-1
CDR3aa: CASSGTHGRAYEQYF

d_gene: TRBD1
v_gene: TRBV9
CDR3aa: CASSVSQGKTEAFF

d_gene: TRBD2
v_gene: TRBV14
CDR3aa: CASSQEIGLAPETQYF

d_gene: TRBD2
v_gene: TRBV25-1
CDR3aa: CASSESGTSYHEQYF

d_gene: .
v_gene: TRBV9
CDR3aa: CASRGRGVTF

d_gene: TRBD1
v_gene: TRBV5-1
CDR3aa: CASSSGQAVDTQYF

d_gene: .
v_gene: TRBV5-1
CDR3aa: CASSLVGATGEKLFF

d_gene: .
v_gene: TRBV6-5
CDR3aa: CASIPPGLSGGYTF

d_gene: .
v_gene: TRBV7-9
CDR3aa: CASSSYRDYTGELFF

d_gene: TRBD1
v_gene: TRBV27
CDR3aa: CASSLFGTAATSLHF

d_gene: .
v_gene: TRBV29-1
CDR3aa: CSVGRDEKLFF

d_gene: .
v_gene: TRBV6-5
CDR3aa: CASSGGRTNYGYTF

d_gene: TRBD1
v_gene: TRBV2
CDR3aa: CASNRDRRANQPQHF

d_gene: TRBD1
v_gene: TRBV19
CDR3aa: CASGTGSNQPQHF

d_gene: TRBD1
v_gene: TRBV6-5
CDR3aa: CASSGDREGNQPQHF

d_gene: TRBD1
v_gene: TRBV3-1/TRBV3-2
CDR3aa: CASSQFRDRGPYEQYF

d_gene: .
v_gene: TRBV5-5
CDR3aa: CASSLRGASGNTIYF

d_gene: .
v_gene: TRBV7-2
CDR3aa: CASSLAGLRETQYF